These 22 T cell receptor beta chains originate from one sample sequenced in a study of PD-L1 blockade in urothelial cancer. Sequenced by immunoSEQ multiplex PCR; TCRdb stores in-frame clones only, minus some. The data show tens of thousands of clones, with roughly four fifths seen just once and roughly 4.5% held by the top ten. The starting material was PBMCs, obtained around atezolizumab (anti-PD-L1) treatment. These receptors all come from a man in his sixties or seventies with urothelial cancer.

V is TRBV5-1 and J is TRBJ2-1; D is perhaps TRBD2 (6 bases). V lost 4 bases and J 8 bases, leaving 16 bases between the germline ends. Germline-derived CDR1 and CDR2 are SGHRS and YFSETQ. CDR3 length: 14 amino acids. CDR3 loop: CASSPRLVGHEQFF. CDR3 bases: TGCGCCAGCAGCCCGCGACTAGTGGGCCATGAGCAGTTCTTC.

The chain couples TRBV5-4 to TRBJ1-2; 7 bases align to TRBD1. The CDR3 totals 13 residues. The ends lost 3 bases at V and 3 bases at J; junction bases unmatched: 2. Germline V lookup: CDR1 SGHNT, CDR2 YYREEE (reference sequence). The CDR3 is CASSWGTDYGYTF. In nucleotides, the CDR3 is TGTGCCAGCAGCTGGGGGACAGACTATGGCTACACCTTC.

The genes are TRBV28 and TRBJ2-4; TRBD1 aligns across 8 bases. With 6 bases clipped from V and 1 base from J, the junction kept 2 bases outside the gene matches. Germline CDR1 reads MDHEN; CDR2 reads SYDVKM. The CDR3 totals 14 residues. CDR3 region: CASSRTGAKNIQYF. CDR3 in DNA: TGTGCCAGCAGCCGGACAGGGGCCAAAAACATTCAGTACTTC.

The chain employs TRBV29-1 and TRBJ1-3; D is perhaps TRBD1 (6 bases). The CDR3 length is 14 residues. V was trimmed by 7 bases and J by 2 bases, leaving 15 bases between them. CDR1 is SQVTM and CDR2 is ANQGSEA in the germline V gene. The CDR3, as DNA: TGCAGCGCTGGGTCTAACAGGGCTGGAAACACCATATATTTT. It translates to CSAGSNRAGNTIYF.

The chain uses TRBV19 and TRBJ2-7, with TRBD1 matching over 10 bases. The CDR3 is 16 residues long. Germline CDR1 LNHDA, CDR2 SQIVND (reference sequence). The J segment lost 4 bases and the V segment lost 5 bases, leaving 11 bases of the junction unmatched. In DNA, the CDR3 is TGTGCCAGTAGTCCTGGACAGGGGGGTATAACGTACGAGCAGTACTTC. It encodes CASSPGQGGITYEQYF.

The chain employs TRBV5-1 and TRBJ2-6, with unresolved D. In germline, CDR1 is SGHRS, CDR2 YFSETQ. The V and J ends lost 2 bases and 0 bases respectively, with 6 bases between them. The CDR3 contains 15 residues. The chain's CDR3 is CASSFTGSGANVLTF. CDR3 DNA sequence: TGCGCCAGCAGCTTTACGGGCTCTGGGGCCAACGTCCTGACTTTC.

This clone appeared a few times. The J gene is TRBJ2-1, the V gene TRBV4-1; 7 bases align to TRBD1. Looked up from germline, CDR1 is MGHRA and CDR2 is YSYEKL. Losses at the gene ends were 1 base for V and 5 bases for J; bases not matched to a gene: 5. CDR3 length: 15 amino acids. The CDR3 here is CASSQVQGSNNEQFF. In DNA, the CDR3 is TGCGCCAGCAGCCAAGTACAGGGGTCCAACAATGAGCAGTTCTTC.

This chain joins TRBV4-1 and TRBJ2-7; TRBD2 agrees at 10 bases. V lost 2 bases to trimming and J lost 2 bases; unmatched junction nucleotides: 6. Per germline, CDR1 MGHRA and CDR2 YSYEKL. The CDR3 totals 16 residues. CDR3 nucleotide sequence: TGCGCCAGCAGCCAAACAACTAGCGGGGTACCCTACGAGCAGTACTTC. Amino acids: CASSQTTSGVPYEQYF.

The chain joins TRBV5-1 to TRBJ2-1, with 14 positions matching TRBD2. CDR3 length: 13 residues. Losses at the gene ends were 4 bases for V and 13 bases for J; bases not matched to a gene: 4. The V gene's germline CDR1 is SGHRS and CDR2 YFSETQ. The CDR3 here is CASSVGLAGDQFF. The CDR3 DNA is TGCGCCAGCAGCGTGGGACTAGCGGGAGATCAGTTCTTC.

Only a few counts were recorded for this clone. The J gene is TRBJ2-7, the V gene TRBV4-2; D might be TRBD2 (6 bases). The CDR3 runs 17 residues. The germline CDR1 and CDR2 sequences are LGHNA and YNFKEQ. V was trimmed by 2 bases and J by 4 bases, leaving 21 bases between them. CDR3 DNA sequence: TGTGCCAGCAGCCAATCACCCCTGCGGGCGCGGGGATACGAGCAGTACTTC. It is translated as CASSQSPLRARGYEQYF.

The gene calls are TRBV7-9 and TRBJ2-2, with 8 bases matching TRBD2. Germline lookup yields CDR1 SEHNR and CDR2 FQNEAQ (reference sequence). With 2 bases clipped from V and 2 bases from J, the junction kept 7 bases outside the gene matches. The length of the CDR3 is 17 residues. CDR3 sequence: CASSLRAGGYNTGELFF. CDR3 nucleotide sequence: TGTGCCAGCAGCTTACGGGCGGGAGGCTATAACACCGGGGAGCTGTTTTTT.

This clone came up a few times. The CDR3 spells CASSDRTGNYGYTF. DNA for the CDR3: TGTGCCAGCAGTGACCGGACGGGGAACTATGGCTACACCTTC. The chain employs TRBV6-4 and TRBJ1-2; no clear D. Trimming took off 2 bases at V and 2 bases at J, with 9 bases between the two ends. The CDR3 contains 14 residues. CDR1 and CDR2 (germline): MRHNA, SNTAGT.

The rearrangement links TRBV19 to TRBJ1-5; tentative D call: TRBD1 (5 bases). Looked up from germline, CDR1 is LNHDA and CDR2 is SQIVND (reference sequence). Trimming left V 3 bases short and J 3 bases short, with 9 bases between. The CDR3 runs 14 residues. The DNA for the CDR3 is TGTGCCAGTAGTATGCGGGACCTCAATCAGCCCCAGCATTTT. It yields the protein CASSMRDLNQPQHF.

V and J are TRBV6-5 and TRBJ2-7; perhaps TRBD2 as D (5 bases). The CDR3 has 12 residues. The germline CDR1 and CDR2 sequences are MNHEY and SVGAGI. The germline V and J ends were trimmed by 9 bases and 6 bases, with 15 bases remaining between them. The CDR3 here is CASSRGDGEQYF. The CDR3 DNA follows: TGTGCCAGTTCCCGGGGAGATGGCGAGCAGTACTTC.

This clone was counted only a few times. The chain employs TRBV19 and TRBJ2-1; D remains ambiguous. Deletions cut 5 bases from V and 0 bases from J, with 5 bases between. The CDR3 totals 13 residues. Germline V gene sequence: CDR1 LNHDA, CDR2 SQIVND (reference sequence). The CDR3 sequence is CASSPRSYNEQFF. The CDR3 DNA reads TGTGCCAGTAGTCCCCGCTCCTACAATGAGCAGTTCTTC.

The CDR3 region is CASSPPGAAIQPQHF. The CDR3 nucleotides read TGTGCCAGCTCACCACCGGGGGCGGCGATTCAGCCCCAGCATTTT. V usage is TRBV18 and J usage is TRBJ1-5, with D perhaps TRBD1 (6 bases). CDR3 length equals 15 residues. Trimming left V 0 bases short and J 6 bases short, with 12 bases between. Looked up from germline, CDR1 is KGHSH and CDR2 is LQKENI.

Only a few counts were recorded for this clone. The chain recombines TRBV4-1 with TRBJ2-4, with 13 nucleotides matching TRBD2. V was pared by 0 bases and J by 6 bases, with 5 bases of the junction left unmatched. The CDR3 sequence is 17 residues long. Germline V gene sequence: CDR1 MGHRA, CDR2 YSYEKL. CDR3 sequence reads: CASSQEGLAGTSNIQYF. CDR3 sequence (DNA): TGCGCCAGCAGCCAAGAGGGACTAGCGGGGACCTCAAACATTCAGTACTTC.

CDR3 sequence reads: CASSRPGLAAEQYF. CDR3 DNA: TGTGCCAGCAGCCGACCGGGACTAGCGGCCGAGCAGTACTTC. The chain uses TRBV28 and TRBJ2-7; 11 bases are shared with TRBD2. V lost 6 bases, J lost 6 bases, and 7 bases stayed unmatched. This CDR3 spans 14 amino acids. Germline lookup yields CDR1 MDHEN and CDR2 SYDVKM.

The chain uses TRBV29-1 and TRBJ2-2; no definite D call. The CDR3 consists of 12 residues. Trimming stripped 5 bases from V and 1 base from J, with 5 bases between. Germline assignment: CDR1 SQVTM and CDR2 ANQGSEA. CDR3 loop: CSVSKNTGELFF. In nucleotides, the CDR3 is TGCAGCGTTTCCAAGAACACCGGGGAGCTGTTTTTT.

V and J are TRBV28 and TRBJ1-5; D perhaps matches TRBD1 (6 bases). V shed 4 bases and J shed 2 bases, with 12 bases lying between them. Germline V gene sequence: CDR1 MDHEN, CDR2 SYDVKM. This CDR3 is built from 15 residues. CDR3 residues: CASSSTGIRNQPQHF. Here the CDR3 DNA reads TGTGCCAGCAGTTCCACAGGGATTCGCAATCAGCCCCAGCATTTT.

This sequence joins TRBV10-3 and TRBJ2-5; 7 nucleotides agree with TRBD1. Germline V lookup: CDR1 ENHRY, CDR2 SYGVKD. V shed 8 bases and J 5 bases; nucleotides not matched to a gene: 5. The CDR3 is 12 amino acids. CDR3 sequence: CAIGTGEETQYF. The CDR3 DNA follows: TGTGCCATCGGAACAGGGGAGGAGACCCAGTACTTC.

The DNA for the CDR3 is TGTGCCTCCGCGGAGGTAGCGGAGGGCACAGATACGCAGTATTTT. Translated, it gives CASAEVAEGTDTQYF. The V gene is TRBV5-6, the J gene TRBJ2-3; a possible D gene is TRBD2 (6 bases). Germline V gene lookup returns CDR1 SGHDT and CDR2 YYEEEE. The CDR3 has 15 amino acids. The ends were cut back, 10 bases at V and 1 base at J, with 19 bases in the middle. The variable domain in full, with the rest retrieved from reference TRBV5-6 and TRBJ2-3, is DAGVTQSPTHLIKTRGQQVTLRCSPKSGHDTVSWYQQALGQGPQFIFQYYEEEERQRGNFPDRFSGHQFPNYSSELNVNALLLGDSALYLCASAEVAEGTDTQYFGPGTRLTVL.